The T cell receptor (beta chain) described here comes from a study of shared clonotypes between healthy human individuals. About the research overall: Donors had three CD4 naive, three CD4 memory, two CD8 naive and one CD8 memory plate apiece. General study results and limits: At large depth, rarefaction still showed sorted-subset sequencing to be incomplete.

The assay ran at deep level. Sorted-subset replicate PCR reactions were performed with about 190 ng DNA, corresponding to about 30,000 T cell genomes. Generated by immunoSEQ multiplex PCR, the TCRdb table keeps only in-frame clones and is missing some. The sample carries a few hundred thousand clones, about 97% recorded once. With respect to this clone: Antigen unknown.

The CDR3 covers 15 residues. The germline gives CDR1 SGHDN, CDR2 FVKESK. J lost 4 bases, V lost 0 bases, and 1 base had no gene match. V is TRBV14 and J is TRBJ2-7; 12 bases map to TRBD2. Sequencing was done on a sample of memory CD8+ T cells sorted from blood. Sample subset: CD45RO+ cells pooled with CCR7-negative TemRA cells. The receptor's source is a man younger than 45 in good health. The CDR3 nucleotides read TGTGCCAGCAGCCAAGAGACTAGCGGGAGTTACGAGCAGTACTTC. Translation gives CASSQETSGSYEQYF.